This TCR beta chain was observed in a study of beta chain features in type 1 diabetes. The overall study: Taken together, all samples contributed some 98 million examined sorted cells.

Study-level points and caveats: Insertions at VDJ junctions were less frequent in type 1 diabetes patients. These patients also deleted more nucleotides at the same junctions. Shortening that was moderate but significant affected the TCRB CDR3s of Type 1 diabetes patients in all four CD4+ subsets.

Blood was drawn once from each donor into heparinised tubes. The draws averaged about 0.11 L. Every isolated RNA sample was fully reverse transcribed, so sequencing captured expressed TCRB transcripts. Samples of naive, central memory and regulatory T cells yielded a mean of about 3.9 million reads. Some clones are missing from TCRdb's copy, which holds only in-frame ones; the method was immunoSEQ multiplex PCR. This sample yields about 740,000 clones, of which 13% are seen a single time; approximately 0.021% belongs to the top ten. Germline-derived CDR1 and CDR2 are SGHVS and FQNEAQ. V lost 0 bases and J lost 1; bases outside the gene matches: 1. This CDR3 has 15 residues. Worth noting for this clone: Its antigen is unidentified.

The specimen was naive CD4+ T cells from blood. This clonotype was sampled from a man younger than 30 with type 1 diabetes. The gene calls are TRBV7-8 and TRBJ2-3, with 7 nucleotides matching TRBD1. CDR3 in amino acids: CASSLAGTGTDTQYF. The CDR3 DNA reads as TGTGCCAGCAGCTTAGCTGGGACAGGCACAGATACGCAGTATTTT.